What follows are 8 T cell receptor beta chains derived from one specimen sequenced in a study of PD-L1 blockade in urothelial cancer. Time point meaning: peripheral blood 6 weeks after treatment start. Assay used: immunoSEQ multiplex PCR; TCRdb lists only in-frame clones, some missing. The table shows 100,000 to 150,000 clones, with about 83% occurring only once. Material: PBMCs, obtained around atezolizumab (anti-PD-L1) treatment. Receptors originate from a man aged 45-65 years with urothelial cancer.

The chain carries TRBV2 and TRBJ2-1; weak D call: TRBD1 (6 bases). This CDR3 is 12 amino acids long. The V gene's germline CDR1 is SNHLY and CDR2 FYNNEI. The ends were cut back, 6 bases at V and 7 bases at J, with 10 bases in the middle. The CDR3 is CASSLRGNEQFF. The CDR3 DNA reads TGTGCCAGCAGCCTCAGGGGTAATGAGCAGTTCTTC.

The rearrangement links TRBV10-3 to TRBJ2-2, with 11 bases fitting TRBD2. This CDR3 has 15 amino acids. From germline, CDR1 is ENHRY and CDR2 SYGVKD. After removal of 6 bases from V and 4 bases from J, the junction contained 4 bases not matched to a gene. CDR3 bases: TGTGCCATCAGGGGGACTAGCGGAGCCACCGGGGAGCTGTTTTTT. Protein sequence: CAIRGTSGATGELFF.

CDR3 residues: CASSQDPVRGRNQPQHF. As DNA, the CDR3 is TGCGCCAGCAGCCAAGACCCCGTTCGGGGGAGGAATCAGCCCCAGCATTTT. The chain has TRBV4-1 and TRBJ1-5, with a tentative D call TRBD1 (5 bases). Trimming pared 0 bases from V and 4 bases from J, leaving 16 bases between. Germline CDR1 MGHRA, CDR2 YSYEKL. There are 17 residues in the CDR3.

V gene TRBV28 combines with J gene TRBJ2-2, with TRBD2 matching over 14 bases. J gave up 5 bases and V 2 bases, and 7 bases lay outside the gene matches. The CDR3 is made up of 18 amino acids. Germline CDR1 is MDHEN and CDR2 is SYDVKM. DNA of the CDR3: TGTGCCAGCAGTTTAGTGGGACTAGCGGGAGAGCGTACCGGGGAGCTGTTTTTT. Its translation: CASSLVGLAGERTGELFF.

The chain recombines TRBV10-2 with TRBJ2-5, with TRBD1 as a possible D gene (6 bases). The V end was cut by 2 bases, the J end by 1 base, with 14 bases between. The CDR3 has 16 residues. Germline values: CDR1 WSHSY, CDR2 SAAADI. The CDR3 region has the DNA TGCGCCAGCAGTGAGGGCAGGGGTGCACGCCAAGAGACCCAGTACTTC. It translates to CASSEGRGARQETQYF.

The chain uses TRBV7-9 and TRBJ2-7; TRBD2 agrees at 11 bases. Losses at the gene ends were 5 bases for V and 2 bases for J; bases not matched to a gene: 17. CDR1 and CDR2 from the germline V gene are SEHNR and FQNEAQ (reference sequence). The length of the CDR3 is 19 residues. The CDR3 sequence: CASSPLLLVAGGNTYEQYF. CDR3 sequence (DNA): TGTGCCAGCAGCCCCCTACTTCTTGTAGCGGGAGGGAACACCTACGAGCAGTACTTC.

The chain joins TRBV9 to TRBJ2-7, with 10 bases fitting TRBD2. Germline values: CDR1 SGDLS, CDR2 YYNGEE. After removal of 3 bases from V and 6 bases from J, the junction contained 6 bases not matched to a gene. The CDR3 runs to 14 residues. The DNA of the CDR3 is TGTGCCAGCAGCGCTAGCGGGGGTAGGGGCGAGCAGTACTTC. This codes for CASSASGGRGEQYF. The variable domain in full, with the rest retrieved from reference TRBV9 and TRBJ2-7, is DSGVTQTPKHLITATGQRVTLRCSPRSGDLSVYWYQQSLDQGLQFLIQYYNGEERAKGNILERFSAQQFPDLHSELNLSSLELGDSALYFCASSASGGRGEQYFGPGTRLTVT.

DNA for the CDR3: TGTGCCAGCAGCTTCGGGACAGGGGTCCCAACCTACGAGCAGTACTTC. Its protein is CASSFGTGVPTYEQYF. V is TRBV5-6 and J is TRBJ2-7, with 10 bases fitting TRBD1. Trimming cost V 2 bases and J 2 bases; bases outside gene matches: 7. CDR3 length: 16 amino acids. Germline loops: CDR1 SGHDT, CDR2 YYEEEE.